This T cell receptor beta chain was sequenced in a study of T cell responses to AZD1222 COVID-19 vaccine (dated by TCRdb to about 2021). Turning to the overall study: AZD1222 recipients given second doses at about 4 weeks or at about 12 weeks were pooled, since spike-specific TCR depth and breadth were not found to differ between the two schedules. TCR sequencing covered about 230 trial participants: about 210 given two doses of AZD1222 and 26 given two doses of MenACWY control vaccine. Trial participants were enrolled into age subgroups of 18-55, 56-69 and 70-plus years, which contained around 150, 29 and 61 TCR-sequenced participants, respectively.

Study-level results and caveats: Because no day 14 peak-response samples were available, repertoires were characterized only after the peak T cell response. Reportedly, close to half of the unique spike-specific TCRs recognized epitopes lying outside the regions that are mutated in the B.1.351 and B.1.1.7 variants. Vaccine-associated CD4 TCRs spanned the whole spike protein, with dominant responses in regions 160-218 and 743-854. Conclusions about previously exposed vaccinees are limited because only a handful of AZD1222 recipients were SARS-CoV-2 seropositive at baseline. A significant rise in spike-specific TCR breadth and depth was observed after two AZD1222 doses relative to day 0 and relative to MenACWY recipients. In the small 56-69-year group, the increase in depth fell short of significance, most likely because of low power. Most participants were white British and females outnumbered males, and the authors suggested that clonal diversity may have been underestimated.

The time point label, read with the paper, signifies: baseline before first vaccination. The vaccinee samples were drawn from two UK trials, COV001 and COV002, one of which was a single-blind randomized controlled phase 2/3 trial testing AZD1222 (ChAdOx1 nCoV-19) in healthy adults. For TCRbeta chain sequencing, PBMC samples were collected from trial participants at day 0 and at day 28 after the second dose. A word on this clone: Its antigen target is currently unknown. No much larger clonotype is one base removed from it; base qualities were not supplied.

The CDR3 goes from the cysteine to the phenylalanine over 16 residues. Just CDR3 DNA is preserved here, 48 bases in frame from base 1. CDR1 SGHRS and CDR2 YFSETQ are derived from the germline V gene. V lost 0 bases and J lost 4 bases, and the count of bases not matched to a germline gene is 8. The CDR3 regions of human TCRbeta chains were analyzed by immunosequencing. In the source study's methods: Repertoire TCRs were matched against a reference library of SARS-CoV-2-specific TCRs generated with the MIRA antigen-specificity platform. Breadth was defined as the fraction of unique TCRs that were SARS-CoV-2-associated, and depth was defined as the fraction of total T cells that were SARS-CoV-2-associated. Using the MIRA data, every spike-specific TCR was mapped to the spike region that the TCR reacted to and assigned to either a CD4 or a CD8 class. Log10-transformed breadth and depth values were compared by one-way ANOVA with Sidak's multiple comparisons tests. TCRdb took this table from immuneACCESS and kept in-frame rearrangements with V and J called. Such tables lack part of the clones; where checked against another copy, unresolved V genes explain under half of the gap, and the rest is unexplained. V and J calls and clone size come straight from that table; D and trimming were deduced from the DNA. This sample has about 150,000 clones in its table, and approximately 88% of those were observed once. Of the sample, 2% to 2.5% is held by the ten largest clones.

The origin of this receptor is an adult in good health. The chain employs TRBV5-1 and TRBJ2-3, with TRBD2 matching 7 junction bases. Source: peripheral blood, taken on day 0 of AZD1222 vaccination. The CDR3 protein sequence reads: CASSLGTGGVSDTQYF. The DNA sequence is as follows: TGCGCCAGCAGCTTGGGGACGGGAGGAGTGTCAGATACGCAGTATTTT.